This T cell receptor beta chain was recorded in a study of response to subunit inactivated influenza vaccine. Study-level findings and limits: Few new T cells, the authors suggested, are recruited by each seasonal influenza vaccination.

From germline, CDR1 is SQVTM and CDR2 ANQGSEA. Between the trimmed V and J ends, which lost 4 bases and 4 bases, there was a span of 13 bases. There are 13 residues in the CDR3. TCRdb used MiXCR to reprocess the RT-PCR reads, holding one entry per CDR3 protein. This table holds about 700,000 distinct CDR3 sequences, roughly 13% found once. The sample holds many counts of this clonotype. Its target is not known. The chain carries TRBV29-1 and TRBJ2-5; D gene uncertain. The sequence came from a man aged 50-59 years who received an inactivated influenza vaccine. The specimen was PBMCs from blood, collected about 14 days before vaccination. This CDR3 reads CSVAKIAGETQYF. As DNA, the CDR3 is TGCAGCGTTGCCAAAATAGCCGGAGAGACCCAGTACTTC.